The text below deals with one TCR beta chain. The antigen remains unidentified. The germline V gene has CDR1 MDHEN and CDR2 SYDVKM. This CDR3 is 14 amino acids long. The J segment lost 4 bases and the V segment lost 6 bases, leaving 5 bases of the junction unmatched. TCRdb analysed the 5' RACE reads with MiXCR anew, one entry per CDR3 protein. The data contain some 100,000 distinct CDR3 sequences, around 10% of them singletons. This sample is drawn from a study of T-cell memory formation after mild COVID-19. Across the whole study: Clusters were largely donor specific.

Broader study findings: For contracting clones, CD4+ ones sat mainly in CM and EM, CD8+ in EMRA. Some clones that responded were present in memory (sampled pre-infection), which suggests cross-reactive memory joined.

The clonotype was recovered from a man in his late teens or twenties who had mild COVID-19 (a few samples of this study predate the infection). Cell type and time point are not known. This sequence joins TRBV28 and TRBJ1-5, with 8 nucleotides matching TRBD1. Source material: PBMCs or a T cell subset sorted from them (not recorded which). In nucleotides, the CDR3 is TGTGCCAGCAGGCGGACAGGGCTGAATCAGCCCCAGCATTTT. It encodes CASRRTGLNQPQHF.